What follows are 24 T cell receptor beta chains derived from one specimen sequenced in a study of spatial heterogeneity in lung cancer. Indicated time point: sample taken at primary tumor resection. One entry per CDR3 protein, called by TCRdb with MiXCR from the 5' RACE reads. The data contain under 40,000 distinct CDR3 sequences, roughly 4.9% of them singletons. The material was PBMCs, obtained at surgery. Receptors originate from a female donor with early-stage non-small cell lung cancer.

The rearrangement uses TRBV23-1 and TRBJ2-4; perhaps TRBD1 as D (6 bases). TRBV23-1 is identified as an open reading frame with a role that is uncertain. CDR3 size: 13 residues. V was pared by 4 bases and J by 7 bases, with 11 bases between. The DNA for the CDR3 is TGCGCCAGCAGTCGCGCACAGGGCAACATTCAGTACTTC. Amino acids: CASSRAQGNIQYF.

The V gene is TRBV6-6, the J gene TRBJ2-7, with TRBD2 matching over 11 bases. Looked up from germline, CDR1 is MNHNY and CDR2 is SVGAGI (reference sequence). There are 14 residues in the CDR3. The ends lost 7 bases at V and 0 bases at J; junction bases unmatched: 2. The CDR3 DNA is TGTGCCAGCAAGACTAGCGGGGACTCCTACGAGCAGTACTTC. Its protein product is CASKTSGDSYEQYF.

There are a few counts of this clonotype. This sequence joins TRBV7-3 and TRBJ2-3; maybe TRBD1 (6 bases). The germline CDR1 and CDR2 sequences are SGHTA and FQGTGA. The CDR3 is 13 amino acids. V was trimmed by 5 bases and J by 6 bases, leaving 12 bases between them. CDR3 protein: CASSRNRADTQYF. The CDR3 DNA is TGTGCCAGCAGCCGAAACAGGGCGGATACGCAGTATTTT.

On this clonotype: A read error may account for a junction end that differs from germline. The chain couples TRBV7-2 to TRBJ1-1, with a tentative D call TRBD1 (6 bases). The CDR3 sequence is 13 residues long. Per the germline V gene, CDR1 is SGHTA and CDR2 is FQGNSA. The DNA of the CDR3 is TGTGCCGGCAGCTTACTAGGGGGGAGGCGAGCTTTCTTT. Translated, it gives CAGSLLGGRRAFF.

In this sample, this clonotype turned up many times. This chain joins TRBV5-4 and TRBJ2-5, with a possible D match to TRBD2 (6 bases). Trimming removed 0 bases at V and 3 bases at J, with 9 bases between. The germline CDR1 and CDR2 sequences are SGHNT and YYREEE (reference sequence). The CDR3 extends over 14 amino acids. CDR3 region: CASSLGQREETQYF. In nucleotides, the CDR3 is TGTGCCAGCAGCTTGGGACAGCGGGAAGAGACCCAGTACTTC.

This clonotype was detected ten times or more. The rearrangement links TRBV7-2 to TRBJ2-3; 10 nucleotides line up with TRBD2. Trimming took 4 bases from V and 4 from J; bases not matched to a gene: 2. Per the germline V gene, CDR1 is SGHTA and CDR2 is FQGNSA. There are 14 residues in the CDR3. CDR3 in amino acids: CASSSTSGADTQYF. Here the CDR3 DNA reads TGTGCCAGCAGCTCTACTAGCGGGGCAGATACGCAGTATTTT. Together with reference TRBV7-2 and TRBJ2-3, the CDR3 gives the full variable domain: GAGVSQSPSNKVTEKGKDVELRCDPISGHTALYWYRQSLGQGLEFLIYFQGNSAPDKSGLPSDRFSAERTGGSVSTLTIQRTQQEDSAVYLCASSSTSGADTQYFGPGTRLTVL.

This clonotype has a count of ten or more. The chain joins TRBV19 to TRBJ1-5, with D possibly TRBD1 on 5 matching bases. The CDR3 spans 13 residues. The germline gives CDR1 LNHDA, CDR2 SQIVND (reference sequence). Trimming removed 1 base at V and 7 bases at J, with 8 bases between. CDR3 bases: TGTGCCAGTAGTATAGGGAGGGACCAGCCCCAGCATTTT. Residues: CASSIGRDQPQHF.

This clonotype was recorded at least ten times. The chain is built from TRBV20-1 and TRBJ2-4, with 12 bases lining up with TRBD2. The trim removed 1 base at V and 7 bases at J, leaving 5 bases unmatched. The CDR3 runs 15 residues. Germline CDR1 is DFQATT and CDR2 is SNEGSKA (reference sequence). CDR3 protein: CSARALTSGGNIQYF. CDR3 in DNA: TGCAGTGCTAGAGCTCTGACTAGCGGGGGCAACATTCAGTACTTC.

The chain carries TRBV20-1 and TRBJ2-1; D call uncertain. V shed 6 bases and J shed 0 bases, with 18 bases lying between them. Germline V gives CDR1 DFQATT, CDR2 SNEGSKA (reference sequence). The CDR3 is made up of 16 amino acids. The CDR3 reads CSAQTVALSSYNEQFF. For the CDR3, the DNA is TGCAGTGCGCAGACCGTGGCTCTGAGCTCCTACAATGAGCAGTTCTTC.

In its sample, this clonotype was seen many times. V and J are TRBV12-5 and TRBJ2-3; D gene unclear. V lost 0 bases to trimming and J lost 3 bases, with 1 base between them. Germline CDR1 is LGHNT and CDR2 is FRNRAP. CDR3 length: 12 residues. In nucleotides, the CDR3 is TGTGCTAGTGGTTTGGTAACAGATACGCAGTATTTT. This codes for CASGLVTDTQYF.

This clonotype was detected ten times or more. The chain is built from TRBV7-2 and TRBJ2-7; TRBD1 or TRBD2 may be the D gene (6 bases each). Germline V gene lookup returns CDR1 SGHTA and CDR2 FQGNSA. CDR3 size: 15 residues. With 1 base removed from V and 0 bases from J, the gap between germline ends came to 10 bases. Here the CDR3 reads CASSLDPGASYEQYF. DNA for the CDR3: TGTGCCAGCAGCTTAGATCCGGGGGCCTCCTACGAGCAGTACTTC.

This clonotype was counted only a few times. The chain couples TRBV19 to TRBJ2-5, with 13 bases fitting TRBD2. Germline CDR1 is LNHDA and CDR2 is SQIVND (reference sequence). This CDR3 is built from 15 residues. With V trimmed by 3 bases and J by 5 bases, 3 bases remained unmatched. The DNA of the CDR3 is TGTGCCAGTAGTATCGGACTAGCGGGGGTTGAGACCCAGTACTTC. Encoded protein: CASSIGLAGVETQYF.

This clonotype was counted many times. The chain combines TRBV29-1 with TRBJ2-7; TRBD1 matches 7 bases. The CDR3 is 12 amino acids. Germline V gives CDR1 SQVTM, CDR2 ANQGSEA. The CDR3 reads CSAWDSRGEQYF. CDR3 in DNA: TGCAGTGCTTGGGACAGCCGTGGCGAGCAGTACTTC.

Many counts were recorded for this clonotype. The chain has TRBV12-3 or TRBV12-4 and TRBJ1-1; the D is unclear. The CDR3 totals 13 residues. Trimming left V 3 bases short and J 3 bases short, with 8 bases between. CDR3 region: CASSFQVDTEAFF. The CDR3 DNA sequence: TGTGCCAGCAGTTTCCAAGTCGACACTGAAGCTTTCTTT.

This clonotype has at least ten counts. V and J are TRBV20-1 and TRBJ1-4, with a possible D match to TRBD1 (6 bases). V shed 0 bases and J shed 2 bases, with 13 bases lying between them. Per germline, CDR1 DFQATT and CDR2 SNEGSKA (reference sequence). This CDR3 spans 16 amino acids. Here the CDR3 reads CSARDLGGSTNEKLFF. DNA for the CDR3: TGCAGTGCTAGAGATTTAGGGGGGAGCACTAATGAAAAACTGTTTTTT.

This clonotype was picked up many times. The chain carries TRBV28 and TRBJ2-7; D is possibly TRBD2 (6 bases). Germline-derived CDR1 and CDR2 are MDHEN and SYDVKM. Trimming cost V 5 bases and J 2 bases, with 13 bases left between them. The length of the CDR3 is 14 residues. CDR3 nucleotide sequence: TGTGCCAGCAGTCTAGCTGGGGGGACCTACGAGCAGTACTTC. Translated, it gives CASSLAGGTYEQYF. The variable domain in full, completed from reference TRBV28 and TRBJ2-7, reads DVKVTQSSRYLVKRTGEKVFLECVQDMDHENMFWYRQDPGLGLRLIYFSYDVKMKEKGDIPEGYSVSREKKERFSLILESASTNQTSMYLCASSLAGGTYEQYFGPGTRLTVT.

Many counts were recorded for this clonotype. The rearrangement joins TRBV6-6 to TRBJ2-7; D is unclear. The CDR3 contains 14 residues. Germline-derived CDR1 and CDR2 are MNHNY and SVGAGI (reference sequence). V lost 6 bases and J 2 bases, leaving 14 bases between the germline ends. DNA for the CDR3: TGTGCCAGCAGCCCTCCTCAGGCTACCTACGAGCAGTACTTC. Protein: CASSPPQATYEQYF.

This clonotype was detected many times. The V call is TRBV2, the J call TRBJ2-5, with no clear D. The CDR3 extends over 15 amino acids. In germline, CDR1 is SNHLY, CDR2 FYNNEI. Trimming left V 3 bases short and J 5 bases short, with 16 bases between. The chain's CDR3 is CASSERRQLGETQYF. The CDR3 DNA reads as TGTGCCAGCAGTGAGCGGCGGCAGTTGGGGGAGACCCAGTACTTC.

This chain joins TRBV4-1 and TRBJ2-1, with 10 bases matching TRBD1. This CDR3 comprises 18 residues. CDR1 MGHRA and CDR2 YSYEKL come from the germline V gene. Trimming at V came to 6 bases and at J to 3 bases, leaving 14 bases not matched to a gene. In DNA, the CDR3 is TGCGCCAGCAGACCACTCACCGGGACAGGGGCTCTCTACAATGAGCAGTTCTTC. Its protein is CASRPLTGTGALYNEQFF.

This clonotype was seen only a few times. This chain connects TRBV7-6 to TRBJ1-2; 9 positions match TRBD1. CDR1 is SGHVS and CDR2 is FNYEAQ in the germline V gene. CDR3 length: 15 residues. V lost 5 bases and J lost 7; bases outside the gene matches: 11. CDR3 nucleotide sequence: TGTGCCAGCAGCGCCTGGACAGGGGATTTCTCTGGCTACACCTTC. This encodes CASSAWTGDFSGYTF.

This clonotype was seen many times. CDR3 bases: TGTGCCAGCAGCCAAAGGGAGGAGGAAGCTTTCTTT. This encodes CASSQREEEAFF. The chain is built from TRBV6-6 and TRBJ1-1, with D hard to call. The CDR3 runs 12 residues. Trimming took 6 bases from V and 8 from J, leaving 13 bases between them. Germline CDR1 reads MNHNY; CDR2 reads SVGAGI (reference sequence).

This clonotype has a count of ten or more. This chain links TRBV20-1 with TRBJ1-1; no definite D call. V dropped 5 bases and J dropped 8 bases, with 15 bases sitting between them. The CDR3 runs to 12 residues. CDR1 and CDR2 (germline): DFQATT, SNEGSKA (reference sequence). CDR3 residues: CSAEPRRSEAFF. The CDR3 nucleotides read TGCAGTGCTGAGCCCCGTCGGAGCGAAGCTTTCTTT.

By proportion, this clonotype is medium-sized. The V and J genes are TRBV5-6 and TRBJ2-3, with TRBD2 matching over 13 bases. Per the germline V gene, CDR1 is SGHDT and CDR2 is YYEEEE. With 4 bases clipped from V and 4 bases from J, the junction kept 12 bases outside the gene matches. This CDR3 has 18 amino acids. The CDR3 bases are TGTGCCAGCAGCCGCAGGACTAGCGGGGGAGGTGGCTCAGATACGCAGTATTTT. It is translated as CASSRRTSGGGGSDTQYF.

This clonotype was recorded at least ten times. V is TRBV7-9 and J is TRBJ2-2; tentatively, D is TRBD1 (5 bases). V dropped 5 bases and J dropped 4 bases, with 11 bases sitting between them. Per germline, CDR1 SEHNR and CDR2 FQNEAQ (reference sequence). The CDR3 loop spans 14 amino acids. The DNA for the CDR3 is TGTGCCAGCAGCACAGGAGTCCCCACCGGGGAGCTGTTTTTT. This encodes CASSTGVPTGELFF.